This T cell receptor (beta chain) was sequenced for a study of OX40 agonist ivuxolimab in advanced cancers. In the study overall: Patients were around 83% male with ages roughly 20 to 90, mean roughly 64.

The CDR3 contains 16 residues. The V gene end was trimmed by 5 bases and the J gene end by 0 bases; junction bases not matched to a gene: 7. Germline-derived CDR1 and CDR2 are SEHNR and FQNEAQ (reference sequence). Profiled with immunoSEQ multiplex PCR; TCRdb holds only in-frame clones, not every one. Of over 55,000 clones in the sample, 81% were seen once. The sample was CD4+ or CD8+ T cells sorted from blood, taken in a trial of the OX40 agonist ivuxolimab. This TCR was sampled from an adult with an advanced solid tumor such as melanoma, head and neck, liver or kidney cancer. This chain links TRBV7-9 with TRBJ2-3; TRBD2 matches 8 bases. The CDR3 here is CASSREGGDSTDTQYF. CDR3 nucleotides: TGTGCCAGCAGCCGGGAGGGCGGGGATAGCACAGATACGCAGTATTTT.